This T cell receptor (beta chain) was recovered during a study of blood T cell repertoires in COVID-19. Assay: immunoSEQ multiplex PCR; the TCRdb copy retains only in-frame clones and omits some. Counted here are around 290,000 clones, more than 75% occurring once; the ten biggest clones make up 7.8%. Sequencing used peripheral blood. The receptor was derived from a woman aged 45-60 years who had recovered from COVID-19.

For the CDR3, the DNA is TGTGCCAGCAGCCAAGTAGGTAAGACAGGGAGGAGAGATACGCAGTATTTT. Protein: CASSQVGKTGRRDTQYF. The chain links TRBV3-1 (or the pseudogene TRBV3-2) to TRBJ2-3, with D perhaps matching TRBD1 (7 bases). Germline CDR1 LGHDT, CDR2 YNNKEL (reference sequence). This CDR3 has 17 residues. V was shortened by 1 base and J by 5 bases, with 19 bases between the two germline ends.